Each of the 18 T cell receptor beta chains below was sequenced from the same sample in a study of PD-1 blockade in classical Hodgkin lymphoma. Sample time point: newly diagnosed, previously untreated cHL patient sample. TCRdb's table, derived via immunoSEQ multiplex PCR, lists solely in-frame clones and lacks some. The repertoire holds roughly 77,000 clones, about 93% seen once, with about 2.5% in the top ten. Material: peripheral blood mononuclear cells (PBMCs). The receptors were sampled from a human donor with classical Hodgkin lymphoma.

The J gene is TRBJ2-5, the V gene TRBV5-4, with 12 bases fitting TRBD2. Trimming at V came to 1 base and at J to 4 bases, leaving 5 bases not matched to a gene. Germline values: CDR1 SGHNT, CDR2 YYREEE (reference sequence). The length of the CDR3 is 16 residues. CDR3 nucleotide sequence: TGTGCCAGCAGCTTGCCTAGCGGGAGGGGACGAGAGACCCAGTACTTC. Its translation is CASSLPSGRGRETQYF.

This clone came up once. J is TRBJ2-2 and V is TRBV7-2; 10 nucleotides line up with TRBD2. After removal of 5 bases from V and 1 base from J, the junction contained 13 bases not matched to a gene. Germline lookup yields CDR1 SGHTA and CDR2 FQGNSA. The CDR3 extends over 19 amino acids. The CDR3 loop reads CASSRRTSGPQMNTGELFF. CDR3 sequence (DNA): TGTGCCAGCAGCCGCCGGACTAGCGGACCACAAATGAACACCGGGGAGCTGTTTTTT.

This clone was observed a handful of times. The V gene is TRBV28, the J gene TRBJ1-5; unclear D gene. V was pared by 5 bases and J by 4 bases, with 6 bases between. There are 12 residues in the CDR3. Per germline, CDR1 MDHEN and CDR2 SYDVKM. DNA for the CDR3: TGTGCCAGCAGTAAGGAGAATCAGCCCCAGCATTTT. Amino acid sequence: CASSKENQPQHF.

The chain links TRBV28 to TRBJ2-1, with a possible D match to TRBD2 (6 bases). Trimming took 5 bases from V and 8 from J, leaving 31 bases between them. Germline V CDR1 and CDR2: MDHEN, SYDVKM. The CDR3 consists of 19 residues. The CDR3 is CASSTGIYRDSPRRDEQFF. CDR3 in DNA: TGTGCCAGCAGTACGGGGATTTACCGGGACTCCCCTCGAAGAGATGAGCAGTTCTTC.

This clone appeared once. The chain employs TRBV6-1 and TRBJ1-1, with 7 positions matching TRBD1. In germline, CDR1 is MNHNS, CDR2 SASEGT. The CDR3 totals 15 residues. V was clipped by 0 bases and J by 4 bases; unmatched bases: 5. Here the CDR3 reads CASSEAPTGSTEAFF. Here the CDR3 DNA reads TGTGCCAGCAGTGAAGCCCCGACAGGGAGCACTGAAGCTTTCTTT.

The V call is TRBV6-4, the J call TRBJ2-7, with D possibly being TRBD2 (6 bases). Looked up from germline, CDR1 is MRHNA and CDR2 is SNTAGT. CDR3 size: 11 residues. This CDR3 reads CPRRGTYEQYF. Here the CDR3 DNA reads TGTCCACGGCGGGGCACCTACGAGCAGTACTTC.

CDR3 bases: TGTGCCAGCAGTTTTCGGCACCGACAGGGCAACGATCAGCCCCAGCATTTT. This translates into CASSFRHRQGNDQPQHF. The V call is TRBV27, the J call TRBJ1-5; 7 bases map to TRBD1. Germline loops: CDR1 MNHEY, CDR2 SMNVEV (reference sequence). There are 17 residues in the CDR3. V shed 3 bases, J shed 5 bases, and the junction held 13 bases outside the gene matches.

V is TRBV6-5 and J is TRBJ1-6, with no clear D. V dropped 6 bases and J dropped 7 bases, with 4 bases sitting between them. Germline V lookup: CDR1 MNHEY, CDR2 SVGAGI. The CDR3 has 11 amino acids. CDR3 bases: TGTGCCAGCAGGCAAAATTCACCCCTCCACTTT. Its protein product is CASRQNSPLHF.

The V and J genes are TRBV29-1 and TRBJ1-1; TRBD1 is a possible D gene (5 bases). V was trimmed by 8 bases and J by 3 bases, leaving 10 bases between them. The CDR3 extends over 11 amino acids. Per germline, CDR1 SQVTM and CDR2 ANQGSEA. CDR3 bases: TGCAGCCCCGGGGGGGACACTGAAGCTTTCTTT. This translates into CSPGGDTEAFF.

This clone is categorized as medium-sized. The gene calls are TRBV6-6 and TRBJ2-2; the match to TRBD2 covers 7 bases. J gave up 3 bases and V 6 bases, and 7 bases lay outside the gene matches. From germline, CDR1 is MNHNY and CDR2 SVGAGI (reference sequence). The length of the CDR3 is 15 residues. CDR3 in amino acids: CASSQAGPDTGELFF. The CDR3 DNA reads TGTGCCAGCAGCCAAGCGGGACCAGACACCGGGGAGCTGTTTTTT.

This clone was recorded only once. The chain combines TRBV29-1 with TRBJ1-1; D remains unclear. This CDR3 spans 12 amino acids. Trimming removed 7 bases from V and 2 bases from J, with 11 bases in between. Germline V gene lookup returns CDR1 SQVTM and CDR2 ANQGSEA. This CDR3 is CSARHQNTEAFF. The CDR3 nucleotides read TGCAGCGCGCGACACCAAAACACTGAAGCTTTCTTT.

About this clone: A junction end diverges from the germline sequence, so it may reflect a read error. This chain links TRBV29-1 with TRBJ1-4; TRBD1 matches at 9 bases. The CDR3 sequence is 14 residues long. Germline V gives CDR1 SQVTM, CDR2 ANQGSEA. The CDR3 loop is CSVLQGAGNGKLFF. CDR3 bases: TGCAGCGTCTTACAGGGGGCAGGGAATGGAAAACTGTTTTTT.

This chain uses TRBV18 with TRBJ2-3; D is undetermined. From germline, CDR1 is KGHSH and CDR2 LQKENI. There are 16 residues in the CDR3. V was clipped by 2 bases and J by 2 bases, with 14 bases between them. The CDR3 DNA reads TGTGCCAGCTCACCAGGGGTCAGGTCGTACACAGATACGCAGTATTTT. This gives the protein CASSPGVRSYTDTQYF. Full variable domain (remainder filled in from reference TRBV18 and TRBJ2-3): NAGVMQNPRHLVRRRGQEARLRCSPMKGHSHVYWYRQLPEEGLKFMVYLQKENIIDESGMPKERFSAEFPKEGPSILRIQQVVRGDSAAYFCASSPGVRSYTDTQYFGPGTRLTVL.

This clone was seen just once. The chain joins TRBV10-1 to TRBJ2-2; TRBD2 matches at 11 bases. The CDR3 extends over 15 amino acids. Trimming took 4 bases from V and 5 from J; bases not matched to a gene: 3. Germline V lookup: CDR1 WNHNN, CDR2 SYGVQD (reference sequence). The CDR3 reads CASSAGTSGTGELFF. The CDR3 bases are TGCGCCAGCAGTGCCGGGACTAGCGGAACCGGGGAGCTGTTTTTT.

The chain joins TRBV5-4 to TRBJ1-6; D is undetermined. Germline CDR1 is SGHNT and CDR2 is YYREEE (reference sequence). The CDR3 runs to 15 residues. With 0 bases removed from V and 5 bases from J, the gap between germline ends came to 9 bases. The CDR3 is CASSLESRDNSPLHF. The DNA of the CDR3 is TGTGCCAGCAGCTTGGAGTCACGGGATAATTCACCCCTCCACTTT.

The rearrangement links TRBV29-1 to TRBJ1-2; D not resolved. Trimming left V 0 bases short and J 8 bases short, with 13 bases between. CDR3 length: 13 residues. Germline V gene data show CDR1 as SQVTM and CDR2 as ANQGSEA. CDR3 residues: CSVEDRPTRGYTF. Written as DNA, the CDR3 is TGCAGCGTTGAAGATAGACCGACACGGGGCTACACCTTC.

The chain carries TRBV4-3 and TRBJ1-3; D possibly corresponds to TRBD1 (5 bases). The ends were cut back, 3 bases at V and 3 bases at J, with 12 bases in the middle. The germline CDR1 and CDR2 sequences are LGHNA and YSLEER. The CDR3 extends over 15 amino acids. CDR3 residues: CASSQLGVYGNTIYF. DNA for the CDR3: TGCGCCAGCAGCCAGCTAGGGGTTTATGGAAACACCATATATTTT.

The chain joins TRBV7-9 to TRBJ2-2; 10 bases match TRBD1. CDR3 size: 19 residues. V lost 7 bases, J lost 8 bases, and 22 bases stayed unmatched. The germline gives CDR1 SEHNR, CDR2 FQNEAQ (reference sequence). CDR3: CASIRTGLSGTGATGELFF. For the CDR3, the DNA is TGTGCCAGCATCCGCACAGGGTTGTCCGGGACAGGGGCGACGGGGGAGCTGTTTTTT.